What follows is one T cell receptor beta chain and its context. The antigen is undetermined. The data were obtained in a study of response to subunit inactivated influenza vaccine. Notes on the study in general: Each seasonal flu vaccination may recruit only limited new T cells, authors suggested.

J lost 0 bases, V lost 6 bases, and 3 bases had no gene match. Per the germline V gene, CDR1 is MNHNS and CDR2 is SASEGT. The CDR3 has 15 residues. Using its own MiXCR run on the RT-PCR reads, TCRdb lists one record per CDR3 protein. Seen here are about 500,000 distinct CDR3 sequences, 16% observed once, and the top ten hold approximately 3%. The chain is built from TRBV6-1 and TRBJ2-7, with TRBD2 identical over 12 bases. The receptor comes from a man aged 45 to 75 who received an inactivated influenza vaccine. The sample was CD4+ T cells sorted from PBMCs, taken around 25 months after vaccination. This chain's CDR3 is CASRETSGSSYEQYF. DNA for the CDR3: TGTGCCAGCAGGGAGACTAGCGGGAGCTCCTACGAGCAGTACTTC.